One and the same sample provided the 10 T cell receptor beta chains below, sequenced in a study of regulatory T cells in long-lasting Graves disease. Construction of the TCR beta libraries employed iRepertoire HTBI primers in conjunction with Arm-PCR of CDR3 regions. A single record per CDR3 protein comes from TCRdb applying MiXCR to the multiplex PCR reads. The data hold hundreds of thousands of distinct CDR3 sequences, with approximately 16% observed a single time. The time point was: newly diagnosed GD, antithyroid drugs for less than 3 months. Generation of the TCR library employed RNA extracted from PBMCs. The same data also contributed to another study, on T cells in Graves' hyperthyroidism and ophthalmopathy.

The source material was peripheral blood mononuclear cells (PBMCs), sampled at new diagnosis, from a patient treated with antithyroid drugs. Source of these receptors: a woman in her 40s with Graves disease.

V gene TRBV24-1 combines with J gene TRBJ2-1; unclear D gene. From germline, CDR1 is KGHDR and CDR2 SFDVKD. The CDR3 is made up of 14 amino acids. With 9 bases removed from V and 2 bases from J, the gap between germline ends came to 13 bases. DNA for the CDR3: TGTGCCACCTCCTACTCCTCGACCTACAATGAGCAGTTCTTC. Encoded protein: CATSYSSTYNEQFF.

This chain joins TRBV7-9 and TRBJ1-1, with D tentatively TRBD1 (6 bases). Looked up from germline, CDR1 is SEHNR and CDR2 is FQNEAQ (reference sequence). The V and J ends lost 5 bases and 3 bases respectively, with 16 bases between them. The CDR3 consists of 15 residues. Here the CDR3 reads CASSILLQGDTEAFF. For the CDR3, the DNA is TGTGCCAGCAGCATACTCCTACAGGGTGACACTGAAGCTTTCTTT.

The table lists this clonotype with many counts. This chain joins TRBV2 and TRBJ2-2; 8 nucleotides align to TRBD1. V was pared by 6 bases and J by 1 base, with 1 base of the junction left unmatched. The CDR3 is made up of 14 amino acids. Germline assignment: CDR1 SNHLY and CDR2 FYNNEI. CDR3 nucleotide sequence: TGTGCCAGCAGCGGACAGGGGAACACCGGGGAGCTGTTTTTT. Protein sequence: CASSGQGNTGELFF.

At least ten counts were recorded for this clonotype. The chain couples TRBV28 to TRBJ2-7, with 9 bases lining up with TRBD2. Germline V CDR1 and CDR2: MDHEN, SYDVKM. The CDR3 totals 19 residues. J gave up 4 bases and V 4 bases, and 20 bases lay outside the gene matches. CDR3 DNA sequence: TGTGCCAGCAGTTCTAGACTAGCGGAGGGGGCCCCTTGGATTTACGAGCAGTACTTC. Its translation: CASSSRLAEGAPWIYEQYF. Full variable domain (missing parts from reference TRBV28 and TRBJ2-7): DVKVTQSSRYLVKRTGEKVFLECVQDMDHENMFWYRQDPGLGLRLIYFSYDVKMKEKGDIPEGYSVSREKKERFSLILESASTNQTSMYLCASSSRLAEGAPWIYEQYFGPGTRLTVT.

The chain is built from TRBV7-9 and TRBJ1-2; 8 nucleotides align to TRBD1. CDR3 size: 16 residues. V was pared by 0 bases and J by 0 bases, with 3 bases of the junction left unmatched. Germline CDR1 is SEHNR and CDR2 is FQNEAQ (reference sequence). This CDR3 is CASSLATGGPNYGYTF. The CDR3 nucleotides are TGTGCCAGCAGCTTAGCTACAGGGGGTCCTAACTATGGCTACACCTTC.

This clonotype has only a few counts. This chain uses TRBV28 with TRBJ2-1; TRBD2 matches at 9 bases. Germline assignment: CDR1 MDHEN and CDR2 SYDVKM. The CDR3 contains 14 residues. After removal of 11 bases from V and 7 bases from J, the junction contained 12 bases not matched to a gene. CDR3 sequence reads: CAGKGGRASNEQFF. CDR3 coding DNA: TGTGCCGGTAAGGGCGGGAGGGCCTCGAATGAGCAGTTCTTC. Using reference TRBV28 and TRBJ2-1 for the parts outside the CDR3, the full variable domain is DVKVTQSSRYLVKRTGEKVFLECVQDMDHENMFWYRQDPGLGLRLIYFSYDVKMKEKGDIPEGYSVSREKKERFSLILESASTNQTSMYLCAGKGGRASNEQFFGPGTRLTVL.

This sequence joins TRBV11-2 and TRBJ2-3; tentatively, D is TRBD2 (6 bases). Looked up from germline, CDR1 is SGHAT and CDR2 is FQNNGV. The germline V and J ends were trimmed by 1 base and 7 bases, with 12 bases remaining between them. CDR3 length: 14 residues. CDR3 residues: CASSLAGEQNTQYF. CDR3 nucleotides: TGTGCCAGCAGCTTAGCGGGAGAACAAAATACGCAGTATTTT.

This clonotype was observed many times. CDR3 sequence: CSARVGDGEAFF. In DNA form, the CDR3 reads TGCAGTGCTAGAGTAGGGGACGGTGAAGCTTTCTTT. The V gene is TRBV20-1, the J gene TRBJ1-1; a weak D match, TRBD1 (5 bases). CDR3 length: 12 amino acids. Germline loops: CDR1 DFQATT, CDR2 SNEGSKA (reference sequence). V lost 1 base and J lost 7, with 10 bases in between.

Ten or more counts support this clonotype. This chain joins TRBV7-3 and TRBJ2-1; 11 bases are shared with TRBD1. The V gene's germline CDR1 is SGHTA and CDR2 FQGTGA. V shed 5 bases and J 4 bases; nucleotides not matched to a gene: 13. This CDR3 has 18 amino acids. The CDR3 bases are TGTGCCAGCAGCCCAGGGACAGGGGGGGGAGCCCCTTACAATGAGCAGTTCTTC. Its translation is CASSPGTGGGAPYNEQFF.

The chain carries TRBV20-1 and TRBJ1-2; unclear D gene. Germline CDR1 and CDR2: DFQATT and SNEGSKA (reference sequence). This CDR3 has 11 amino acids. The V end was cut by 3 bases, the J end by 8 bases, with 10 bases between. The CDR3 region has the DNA TGCAGTGCTAGGACACCCGAGGGCTACACCTTC. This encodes CSARTPEGYTF.